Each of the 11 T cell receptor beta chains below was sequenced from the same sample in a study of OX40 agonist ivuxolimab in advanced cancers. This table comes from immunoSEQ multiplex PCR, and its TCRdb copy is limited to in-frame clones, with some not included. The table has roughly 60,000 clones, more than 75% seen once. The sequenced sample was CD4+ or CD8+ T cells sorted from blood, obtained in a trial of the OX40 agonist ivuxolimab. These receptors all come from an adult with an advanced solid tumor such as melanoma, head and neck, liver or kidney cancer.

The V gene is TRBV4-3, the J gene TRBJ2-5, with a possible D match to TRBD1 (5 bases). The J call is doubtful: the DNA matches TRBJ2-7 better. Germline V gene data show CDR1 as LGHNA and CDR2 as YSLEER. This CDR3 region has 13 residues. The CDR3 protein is CASSQEGHHEQYF. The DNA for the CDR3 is TGCGCCAGCAGCCAAGAGGGGCACCACGAGCAGTACTTC.

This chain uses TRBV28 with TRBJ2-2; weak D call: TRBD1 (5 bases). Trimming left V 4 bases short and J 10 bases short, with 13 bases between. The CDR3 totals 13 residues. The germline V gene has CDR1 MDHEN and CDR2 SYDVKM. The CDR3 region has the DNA TGTGCCAGCAGTTCCGGACAACTGCTGGAGCTGTTTTTT. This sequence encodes CASSSGQLLELFF.

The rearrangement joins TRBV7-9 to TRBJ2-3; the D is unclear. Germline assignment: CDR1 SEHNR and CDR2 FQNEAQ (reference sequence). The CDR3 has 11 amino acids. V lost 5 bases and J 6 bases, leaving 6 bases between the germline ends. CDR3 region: CASSPIDTQYF. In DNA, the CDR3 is TGTGCCAGCAGCCCAATTGATACGCAGTATTTT. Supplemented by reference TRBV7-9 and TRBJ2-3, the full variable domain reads DTGVSQNPRHKITKRGQNVTFRCDPISEHNRLYWYRQTLGQGPEFLTYFQNEAQLEKSRLLSDRFSAERPKGSFSTLEIQRTEQGDSAMYLCASSPIDTQYFGPGTRLTVL.

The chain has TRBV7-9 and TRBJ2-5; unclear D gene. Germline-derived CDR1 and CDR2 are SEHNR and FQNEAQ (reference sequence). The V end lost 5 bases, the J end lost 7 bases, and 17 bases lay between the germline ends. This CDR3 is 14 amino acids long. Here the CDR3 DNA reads TGTGCCAGCAGCCACAGCCTCCGGTCCGGGACCCAGTACTTC. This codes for CASSHSLRSGTQYF.

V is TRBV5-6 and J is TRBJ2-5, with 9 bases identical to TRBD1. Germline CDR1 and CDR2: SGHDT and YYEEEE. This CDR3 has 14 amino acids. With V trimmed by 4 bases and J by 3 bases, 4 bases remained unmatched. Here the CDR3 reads CASSPTGGEETQYF. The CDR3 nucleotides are TGTGCCAGCAGCCCCACAGGGGGCGAAGAGACCCAGTACTTC.

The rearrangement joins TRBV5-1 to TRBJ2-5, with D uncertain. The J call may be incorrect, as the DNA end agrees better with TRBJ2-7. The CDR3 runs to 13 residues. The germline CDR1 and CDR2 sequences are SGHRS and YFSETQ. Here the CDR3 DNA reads TGCGCCAGCAGCTTAGGCCAGGACTACGAGCAGTACTTC. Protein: CASSLGQDYEQYF.

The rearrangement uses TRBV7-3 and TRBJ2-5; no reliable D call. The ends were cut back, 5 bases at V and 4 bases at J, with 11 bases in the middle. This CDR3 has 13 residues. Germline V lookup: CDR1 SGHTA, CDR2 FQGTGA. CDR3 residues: CASSLSGGETQYF. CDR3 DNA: TGTGCCAGCAGCCTATCTGGTGGAGAGACCCAGTACTTC.

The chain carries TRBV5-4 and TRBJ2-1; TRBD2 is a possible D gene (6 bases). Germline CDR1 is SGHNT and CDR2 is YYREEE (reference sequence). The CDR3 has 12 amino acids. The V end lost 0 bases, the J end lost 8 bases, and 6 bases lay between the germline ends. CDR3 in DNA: TGTGCCAGCAGCTTGGGCGGGGATGAGCAGTTCTTC. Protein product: CASSLGGDEQFF. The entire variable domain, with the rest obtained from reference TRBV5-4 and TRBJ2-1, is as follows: ETGVTQSPTHLIKTRGQQVTLRCSSQSGHNTVSWYQQALGQGPQFIFQYYREEENGRGNFPPRFSGLQFPNYSSELNVNALELDDSALYLCASSLGGDEQFFGPGTRLTVL.

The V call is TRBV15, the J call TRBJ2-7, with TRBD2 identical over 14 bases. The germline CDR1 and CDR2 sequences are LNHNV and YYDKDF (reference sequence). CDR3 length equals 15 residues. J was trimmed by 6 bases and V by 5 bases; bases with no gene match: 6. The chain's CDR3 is CATSRAGTSGSEQYF. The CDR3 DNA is TGTGCCACCAGCCGGGCCGGGACTAGCGGGAGCGAGCAGTACTTC.

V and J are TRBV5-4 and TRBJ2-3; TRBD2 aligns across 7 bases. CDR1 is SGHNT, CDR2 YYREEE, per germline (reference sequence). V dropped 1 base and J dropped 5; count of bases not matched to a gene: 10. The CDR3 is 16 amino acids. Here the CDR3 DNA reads TGTGCCAGCAGCTTGCCCGGTGGCGGGAGCGAAGATACGCAGTATTTT. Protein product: CASSLPGGGSEDTQYF.

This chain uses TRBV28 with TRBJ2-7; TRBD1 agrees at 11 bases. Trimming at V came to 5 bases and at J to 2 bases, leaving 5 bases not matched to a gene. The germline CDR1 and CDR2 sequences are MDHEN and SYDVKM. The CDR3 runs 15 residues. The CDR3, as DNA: TGTGCCAGCAGTGCCCCGGGACAGGGGGCCTACGAGCAGTACTTC. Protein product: CASSAPGQGAYEQYF.